The source of this T cell receptor beta chain is a study of T cell responses to AZD1222 COVID-19 vaccine. The assay was immunoSEQ multiplex PCR, and TCRdb's table has in-frame clones only and misses some. The repertoire includes approximately 100,000 clones, 75% to 95% of them detected once, and about 5% sits in the top ten. Germline V gives CDR1 SGHRS, CDR2 YFSETQ. This CDR3 spans 17 amino acids. V gave up 4 bases and J gave up 1 base; unmatched junction bases: 11. The genes are TRBV5-1 and TRBJ1-3; 7 nucleotides agree with TRBD1. This clonotype was sampled from an adult who received the AZD1222 COVID-19 vaccine. Sequenced material: peripheral blood, taken 28 days after the second AZD1222 dose. The CDR3, as DNA: TGCGCCAGCAGCCCGACGGGACAGCTTGCTTCTGGAAACACCATATATTTT. Residues: CASSPTGQLASGNTIYF.